The 20 T cell receptor beta chains in this list originate from one sample, sequenced in a study of memory CD4+ T cells and cytomegalovirus serostatus. The sort gate was single viable CD3+CD4+CD8-CD45RO+ cells for memory CD4+ T cells. Using immunoSEQ multiplex PCR, the repertoire was profiled, and TCRdb retains in-frame clones only, with some absent. The data show roughly 76,000 clones, 78% seen once. Sequenced material: memory CD4+ T cells from blood. Receptors were obtained from an adult in good health and CMV-seropositive.

On this clone: The junction shows a germline mismatch at one end, possibly a read error. The V gene is TRBV29-1, the J gene TRBJ2-2; 12 positions agree with TRBD2. Germline values: CDR1 SQVTM, CDR2 ANQGSEA. CDR3 length: 19 residues. The CDR3 DNA follows: TGCAGCGCTCTCCTACCATTGACTGGGGCTAGCGGGAGGGCCGGGAAGCTGTTTTTT. The encoded protein is CSALLPLTGASGRAGKLFF.

CDR3 region: CASSQDHFRTDTQYF. The CDR3 region has the DNA TGTGCCAGCAGCCAAGACCACTTCCGCACAGATACGCAGTATTTT. The chain uses TRBV7-2 and TRBJ2-3; D gene unclear. The CDR3 is 15 amino acids. The V and J ends lost 5 bases and 1 base respectively, with 13 bases between them. The germline gives CDR1 SGHTA, CDR2 FQGNSA.

V is TRBV11-2 and J is TRBJ2-3; D possibly corresponds to TRBD2 (5 bases). Germline V gives CDR1 SGHAT, CDR2 FQNNGV. The CDR3 has 14 amino acids. The ends were cut back, 1 base at V and 5 bases at J, with 10 bases in the middle. This chain's CDR3 is CASSLARRGDTQYF. The CDR3 region has the DNA TGTGCCAGCAGCTTAGCACGTCGGGGAGATACGCAGTATTTT.

The chain recombines TRBV7-2 with TRBJ2-5; 9 bases fit TRBD2. The length of the CDR3 is 14 residues. The V segment lost 4 bases and the J segment 4 bases; nucleotides outside the gene matches: 4. Germline CDR1 is SGHTA and CDR2 is FQGNSA. The CDR3 coding sequence is TGTGCCAGCAGCTCACTAGCGGGTGGAGAGACCCAGTACTTC. Protein sequence: CASSSLAGGETQYF.

V gene TRBV6-1 combines with J gene TRBJ2-5; 8 nucleotides match TRBD1. The CDR3 is 14 amino acids. J lost 5 bases, V lost 3 bases, and 5 bases had no gene match. CDR1 is MNHNS, CDR2 SASEGT, per germline. The DNA for the CDR3 is TGTGCCAGCAGTGAGACAGGGGTCCGGGAGACCCAGTACTTC. Protein: CASSETGVRETQYF.

The V and J genes are TRBV19 and TRBJ2-7, with D uncertain. Germline loops: CDR1 LNHDA, CDR2 SQIVND (reference sequence). The V and J ends lost 6 bases and 7 bases respectively, with 13 bases between them. CDR3 length: 12 amino acids. The CDR3 DNA is TGTGCCAGTAGCGTACTCTCATGGGAGCAGTACGTC. Its translation: CASSVLSWEQYV.

The V and J genes are TRBV4-3 and TRBJ1-3; 7 bases align to TRBD1. This CDR3 is 16 amino acids long. With 0 bases clipped from V and 11 bases from J, the junction kept 13 bases outside the gene matches. Germline values: CDR1 LGHNA, CDR2 YSLEER. This CDR3 is CASSQDIGTARDAIYF. CDR3 DNA sequence: TGCGCCAGCAGCCAAGATATCGGGACAGCACGGGATGCCATATATTTT.

The chain carries TRBV27 and TRBJ1-2; D is unresolved. The CDR3 loop spans 16 amino acids. The V gene's germline CDR1 is MNHEY and CDR2 SMNVEV (reference sequence). The V end lost 3 bases, the J end lost 4 bases, and 18 bases lay between the germline ends. The CDR3: CASSFFSPERGYGYTF. In DNA form, the CDR3 reads TGTGCCAGCAGTTTTTTTTCTCCTGAACGGGGCTATGGCTACACCTTC.

The chain is built from TRBV9 and TRBJ2-2, with D possibly being TRBD1 (5 bases). CDR1 and CDR2 (germline): SGDLS, YYNGEE. Trimming took off 2 bases at V and 1 base at J, with 9 bases between the two ends. The CDR3 covers 15 residues. The CDR3 DNA sequence: TGTGCCAGCAGCGTGCGACAGAGGAACACCGGGGAGCTGTTTTTT. It yields the protein CASSVRQRNTGELFF.

The chain employs TRBV4-1 and TRBJ2-2; 7 nucleotides align to TRBD2. This CDR3 region has 16 residues. Germline trimming cut 2 bases from V and 9 bases from J; bases unmatched to any gene: 12. Germline V gives CDR1 MGHRA, CDR2 YSYEKL. The DNA for the CDR3 is TGCGCCAGCAGCCAATCCGGGGCTAGCGGCGACCGGGAGCTGTTTTTT. Its translation: CASSQSGASGDRELFF.

The chain couples TRBV11-3 to TRBJ2-5; 11 bases align to TRBD2. The CDR3 length is 15 residues. V was pared by 3 bases and J by 3 bases, with 3 bases of the junction left unmatched. Per germline, CDR1 SGHNT and CDR2 YENEEA. CDR3 sequence reads: CASSFEGLAEETQYF. In nucleotides, the CDR3 is TGTGCCAGCAGCTTCGAGGGACTAGCGGAAGAGACCCAGTACTTC.

The V gene is TRBV28, the J gene TRBJ1-2, with TRBD1 matching over 7 bases. Germline V gives CDR1 MDHEN, CDR2 SYDVKM. There are 13 residues in the CDR3. With V trimmed by 6 bases and J by 7 bases, 8 bases remained unmatched. The CDR3 is CASSGQEIAGYTF. DNA for the CDR3: TGTGCCAGCAGCGGACAGGAGATTGCTGGCTACACCTTC.

This clone was seen a few times. The chain is built from TRBV2 and TRBJ2-3; weak D call: TRBD2 (5 bases). CDR3 size: 14 residues. V was shortened by 5 bases and J by 2 bases, with 11 bases between the two germline ends. Germline assignment: CDR1 SNHLY and CDR2 FYNNEI. The CDR3 reads CASSRGENTDTQYF. CDR3 coding DNA: TGTGCCAGCAGTCGGGGAGAAAACACAGATACGCAGTATTTT.

The V gene is TRBV6-6, the J gene TRBJ1-1, with 8 bases identical to TRBD1. The CDR3 has 15 amino acids. Trimming took 7 bases from V and 2 from J; bases not matched to a gene: 9. Per germline, CDR1 MNHNY and CDR2 SVGAGI (reference sequence). The CDR3 loop is CASIARGQGNTEAFF. In nucleotides, the CDR3 is TGTGCCAGCATCGCCAGAGGACAGGGTAACACTGAAGCTTTCTTT.

This clone was recorded a few times. The chain has TRBV11-3 and TRBJ1-1, with D unclear. The CDR3 totals 14 residues. CDR1 and CDR2 from the germline V gene are SGHNT and YENEEA. Trimming cost V 5 bases and J 4 bases, with 14 bases left between them. CDR3 DNA sequence: TGTGCCAGCAGCCGCGGCCCGGGCCGCACTGAAGCTTTCTTT. This encodes CASSRGPGRTEAFF.

The chain recombines TRBV10-3 with TRBJ2-1; TRBD1 is a possible D gene (7 bases). CDR1 ENHRY and CDR2 SYGVKD come from the germline V gene. The CDR3 covers 16 residues. V was pared by 3 bases and J by 0 bases, with 12 bases between. The CDR3 spells CAISDPRDSSYNEQFF. CDR3 coding DNA: TGTGCCATCAGTGACCCGCGGGACAGCTCCTACAATGAGCAGTTCTTC.

This clone was counted a single time. The chain joins TRBV27 to TRBJ1-2, with TRBD1 identical over 11 bases. Germline CDR1 reads MNHEY; CDR2 reads SMNVEV (reference sequence). This CDR3 region has 14 residues. After removal of 6 bases from V and 5 bases from J, the junction contained 5 bases not matched to a gene. CDR3 sequence reads: CASSGQGALYGYTF. The CDR3 nucleotides are TGTGCCAGCAGCGGACAGGGGGCCCTATATGGCTACACCTTC.

The CDR3 reads CASSEQEGARGRQFF. The CDR3 DNA is TGTGCCAGCAGTGAACAAGAGGGGGCGCGGGGTAGGCAGTTCTTC. This chain joins TRBV6-1 and TRBJ2-1, with a tentative D call TRBD1 (7 bases). Per germline, CDR1 MNHNS and CDR2 SASEGT. V lost 2 bases and J lost 12, with 20 bases in between. The CDR3 loop spans 15 amino acids.

The CDR3 spells CASSRENSGANVLTF. For the CDR3, the DNA is TGTGCCAGCAGCCGGGAAAACTCTGGGGCCAACGTCCTGACTTTC. The V call is TRBV25-1, the J call TRBJ2-6, with D possibly being TRBD2 (5 bases). Germline CDR1 and CDR2: MGHDK and SYGVNS. The V end was cut by 6 bases, the J end by 0 bases, with 9 bases between. This CDR3 comprises 15 residues.

The CDR3 DNA is TGTGCCAGCAGTGAGTGGCCTACCAATCAGCCCCAGCATTTT. Translating gives CASSEWPTNQPQHF. The gene calls are TRBV25-1 and TRBJ1-5; D remains ambiguous. The germline V gene encodes CDR1 MGHDK and CDR2 SYGVNS. The V end was cut by 3 bases, the J end by 3 bases, with 9 bases between. CDR3 size: 14 residues.